Sequencing of this T cell receptor (beta chain) was carried out in a study of blood T cell repertoires in COVID-19. Study-wide context: Whether acute or convalescent, the COVID-19 samples came from the United States, Italy and Spain. The analysed material was cDNA or gDNA that came from T cells, B-cell-depleted T cells, or PBMCs.

Per the original methods: Nucleated cell counts were estimated from reference gene primer amplification. The method was immunoSEQ multiplex PCR; TCRdb's version includes in-frame clones alone and lacks a portion of them. From that table come the V and J calls and clone size; the DNA was used to work out D and trimming. The sample has tens of thousands of clones; approximately 85% are singletons. V lost 0 bases and J 6 bases, leaving 11 bases between the germline ends. Germline V gives CDR1 WSHSY, CDR2 SAAADI. The CDR3 sequence is 14 residues long. The gene calls are TRBV10-2 and TRBJ2-5; weak D call: TRBD2 (5 bases). Sequenced sample: peripheral blood. This receptor was obtained from a man in his 60s with acute or convalescent COVID-19. CDR3 sequence reads: CASSESSGIKTQYF. The CDR3 nucleotides are TGCGCCAGCAGTGAGTCGTCCGGGATTAAGACCCAGTACTTC.